This TCR beta chain is drawn from a study of blood T cell repertoires in COVID-19. The overall study: Material from acute and convalescent COVID-19 was sourced from the United States, Italy and Spain.

V was clipped by 0 bases and J by 8 bases; unmatched bases: 4. The CDR3 runs 14 residues. Germline values: CDR1 MNHNY, CDR2 SVGAGI (reference sequence). Profiled with immunoSEQ multiplex PCR; TCRdb holds only in-frame clones, not every one. The sample comprises fewer than 20,000 clones, roughly 89% of which are singletons, and over 6.5% rests with the top ten. This sequence originates from a human donor in a cohort sampled during active COVID-19. The donor label of this sample is uncertain. The sequenced material came from peripheral blood. V is TRBV6-6 and J is TRBJ1-2; 9 bases match TRBD1. CDR3 in DNA: TGTGCCAGCAGTTACTCAGGGACAGGGTGGGGCTACACCTTC. Encoded protein: CASSYSGTGWGYTF.